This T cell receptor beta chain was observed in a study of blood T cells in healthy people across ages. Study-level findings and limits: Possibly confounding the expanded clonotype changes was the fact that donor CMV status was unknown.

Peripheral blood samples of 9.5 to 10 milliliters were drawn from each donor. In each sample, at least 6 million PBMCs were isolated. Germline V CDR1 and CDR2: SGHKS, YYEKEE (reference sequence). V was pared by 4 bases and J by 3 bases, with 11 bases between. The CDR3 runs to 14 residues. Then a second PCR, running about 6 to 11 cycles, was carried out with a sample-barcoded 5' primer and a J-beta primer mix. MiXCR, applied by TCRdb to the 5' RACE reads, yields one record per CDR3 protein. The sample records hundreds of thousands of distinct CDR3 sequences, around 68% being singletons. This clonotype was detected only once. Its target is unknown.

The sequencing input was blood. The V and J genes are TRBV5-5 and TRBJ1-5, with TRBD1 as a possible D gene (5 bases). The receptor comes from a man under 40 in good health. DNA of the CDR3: TGTGCCAGCAGCCAGTCGACAGTCAATCAGCCCCAGCATTTT. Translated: CASSQSTVNQPQHF.